The rows below give T cell receptor beta chains drawn from one sample of a study of T cells expressing NK-cell markers. TCRdb re-called the 5' RACE reads and catalogs CDR3 proteins one per entry, DNA excluded. In total, the table holds hundreds of thousands of distinct CDR3 sequences. Sequences were obtained from blood T cells: a sorted CD56 or NKG2C T cell subset, CD4+ or CD8+ T cells, or bulk PBMC T cells (not recorded which). Every receptor here comes from a man between 18 and 69 years old in good health. The CDR3 runs from the conserved cysteine through the conserved F or W. Each record gives: J gene, V gene, CDR3 protein.

TRBJ2-1 TRBV20-1 CSARTGRPLVEQFF
TRBJ2-3 TRBV24-1 CATSESTSGRETDTQYF
TRBJ2-1 TRBV6-1 CASSEAPGGGWNEQFF
TRBJ2-2 TRBV12-3/TRBV12-4 CASSFRQALTGELFF
TRBJ2-1 TRBV7-2 CASRLAGSYNEQFF
TRBJ2-1 TRBV21-1 CASSYLAGKDEQFF
TRBJ2-4 TRBV12-3/TRBV12-4 CASSPGQGRANIQYF
TRBJ2-1 TRBV6-1 CATGGLAGINEQFF
TRBJ1-1 TRBV5-1 CASSRGGSGEAFF
TRBJ1-1 TRBV7-6 CASSLEHLTGTEAFF
TRBJ1-3 TRBV7-2 CASSLSANTIYF
TRBJ1-5 TRBV20-1 CSARESSGRLNQPQHF
TRBJ2-7 TRBV2 CASRTTWRGGLNEQYF
TRBJ1-2 TRBV3-1 CASSTRQGDGYTF
TRBJ2-2 TRBV5-1 CASSAGQGARQTGELFF
TRBJ2-1 TRBV20-1 CSAPGGRPKPEQFF
TRBJ1-3 TRBV6-1 CAIHGQGRSGNTIYF
TRBJ2-1 TRBV7-9 CASSRTRGGSSYNEQFF
TRBJ1-3 TRBV6-1 CASSRTRAKSSGNTIYF
TRBJ1-2 TRBV28 CASSYPRGVGGYTF
TRBJ1-1 TRBV5-1 CASSWGQGAGTEAFF
TRBJ1-3 TRBV3-1 CASRRGSGNTIYF
TRBJ1-5 TRBV20-1 CSARVTGTGGDQPQHF
TRBJ2-7 TRBV12-3/TRBV12-4 CASSGGKFYEQYF
TRBJ2-5 TRBV7-6 CASSLGGQGVQETQYF
TRBJ2-7 TRBV6-1 CASSPPRTVRYEQYF
TRBJ2-1 TRBV6-1 CASFSLQARGEQFF
TRBJ2-2 TRBV20-1 CSARDTSGGFSGELFF
TRBJ1-1 TRBV20-1 CSARPYLNTEAFF
TRBJ2-7 TRBV5-1 CASSLGPTSGGTYEQYF
TRBJ2-1 TRBV2 CASPRASSYNEQFF
TRBJ2-7 TRBV5-1 CASSWGGTVTTYEQYF
TRBJ1-2 TRBV18 CASSPVPGGAGGYTF
TRBJ2-1 TRBV6-1 CASSVIRDPRNEQFF
TRBJ2-3 TRBV19 CASRTGQGRADTQYF
TRBJ2-7 TRBV11-1 CASSLVGVASYEQYF